Listed below are T cell receptor beta chains from one sample, sequenced in a study of blood T cell repertoires in COVID-19. This table comes from immunoSEQ multiplex PCR, and its TCRdb copy is limited to in-frame clones, with some not included. This repertoire shows 190,000 or so clones, around 80% found once; its top ten account for roughly 2.8%. The sequenced sample consisted of peripheral blood. All receptors derive from a man aged 50-60 years with active or convalescent COVID-19. CDR3s include the opening cysteine and the closing phenylalanine or tryptophan. Each record gives: clone size, V gene, J gene, D gene, CDR3 DNA, CDR3 protein. The D gene is left open where the match is weak. Clone size, where shown, is once, few, many, or a class for clones that have expanded.

size: -; V: TRBV7-3; J: TRBJ2-2; D: TRBD2; DNA: TGTGCCAGCAGCTCCCCAGGGACTAGCGGGGACACCGGGGAGCTGTTTTTT; CDR3: CASSSPGTSGDTGELFF
size: once; V: TRBV29-1; J: TRBJ1-2; D: TRBD1; DNA: TGCAGCGTCCTAGAGGTTTTGACAGGGGTACACATTAACTATGGCTACACCTTC; CDR3: CSVLEVLTGVHINYGYTF
size: -; V: TRBV9; J: TRBJ1-1; D: -; DNA: TGTGCCAGCAGCCCCTGGACAAGGAACACTGAAGCTTTCTTT; CDR3: CASSPWTRNTEAFF
size: -; V: TRBV29-1; J: TRBJ2-4; D: TRBD1; DNA: TGCAGCGTTCTGACAGGGACGGCCAAAAACATTCAGTACTTC; CDR3: CSVLTGTAKNIQYF
size: -; V: TRBV9; J: TRBJ1-2; D: -; DNA: TGTGCCAGCAGCCCCTCCGGGACTTTAAATGGCCGGGACACCTTC; CDR3: CASSPSGTLNGRDTF
size: once; V: TRBV7-8; J: TRBJ1-4; D: -; DNA: TGTGCCAGCAGCTTAGCGGTCACAGGGAGTCTTGGTAATGAAAAACTGTTTTTT; CDR3: CASSLAVTGSLGNEKLFF
size: -; V: TRBV3-1/TRBV3-2; J: TRBJ1-5; D: -; DNA: TGTGCCAGCAGCTATACAGGTCAGCCCCAGCATTTT; CDR3: CASSYTGQPQHF
size: -; V: TRBV29-1; J: TRBJ2-5; D: TRBD1; DNA: TGCAGCGCCGCCGCGGGACAGGGGCAAGAGACCCAGTACTTC; CDR3: CSAAAGQGQETQYF
size: -; V: TRBV24-1; J: TRBJ2-1; D: -; DNA: TGTGCCACCAGTGATTTATACCTAAATGAGCAGTTCTTC; CDR3: CATSDLYLNEQFF
size: -; V: TRBV24-1; J: TRBJ2-1; D: TRBD2; DNA: TGTGCCACCAGTGATTCGGGGGGACTCCACAATGAGCAGTTCTTC; CDR3: CATSDSGGLHNEQFF
size: -; V: TRBV5-6; J: TRBJ2-1; D: -; DNA: TGTGCCAGCAGCTTGGGTACGGAGGAGCAGTTCTTC; CDR3: CASSLGTEEQFF
size: few; V: TRBV28; J: TRBJ1-1; D: -; DNA: TGTGCCAGCAGTTCATCAGGGGTCCTGAACACTGAAGCTTTCTTT; CDR3: CASSSSGVLNTEAFF
size: once; V: TRBV7-3; J: TRBJ1-2; D: -; DNA: TGTGCCAGCAGCCCAGAAAGGGGCCCCAACTATGGCTACACCTTC; CDR3: CASSPERGPNYGYTF
size: -; V: TRBV30; J: TRBJ1-1; D: -; DNA: TGTGCCTGGTCGACACCTCGGGGGATGGCTGAAGCTTTCTTT; CDR3: CAWSTPRGMAEAFF
size: -; V: TRBV28; J: TRBJ1-5; D: -; DNA: TGTGCCAGCAGTCCCCAGACAGATCAGCCCCAGCATTTT; CDR3: CASSPQTDQPQHF
size: -; V: TRBV6-4; J: TRBJ2-2; D: -; DNA: TGTGCCAGCAGTGAGGAGGGCGGGGATTACACCGGGGAGCTGTTTTTT; CDR3: CASSEEGGDYTGELFF
size: -; V: TRBV28; J: TRBJ1-3; D: -; DNA: TGTGCCAGCACCCACGCTAGGGGAAACACCATATATTTT; CDR3: CASTHARGNTIYF
size: -; V: TRBV6-5; J: TRBJ1-2; D: -; DNA: TGTGCCAGCAGTTTCGCACAGGGCTTGGGCTACACCTTC; CDR3: CASSFAQGLGYTF
size: -; V: TRBV11-3; J: TRBJ2-1; D: TRBD2; DNA: TGTGCCAGCAGCTCCTGGACTAGCCCGCACAATGAGCAGTTCTTC; CDR3: CASSSWTSPHNEQFF
size: -; V: TRBV6-6; J: TRBJ1-1; D: -; DNA: TGTGCCAGCAGTTATCCCATTGACACTGAAGCTTTCTTT; CDR3: CASSYPIDTEAFF
size: -; V: TRBV15; J: TRBJ1-1; D: -; DNA: TGTGCCACCAGCAGAGCGGGACAACGGGCAGCTGAAGCTTTCTTT; CDR3: CATSRAGQRAAEAFF
size: few; V: TRBV7-9; J: TRBJ1-2; D: -; DNA: TGTGCCAGCAGCTTGGGGCCAGCTAACTATGGCTACACCTTC; CDR3: CASSLGPANYGYTF
size: few; V: TRBV9; J: TRBJ2-1; D: TRBD1; DNA: TGTGCCAGCAGCGTGGGACAGGGGGCGGGTAATGAGCAGTTCTTC; CDR3: CASSVGQGAGNEQFF
size: -; V: TRBV10-3; J: TRBJ2-7; D: -; DNA: TGTGCCATCGGATCCTCCGGGAACTCCTACGAGCAGTACTTC; CDR3: CAIGSSGNSYEQYF
size: -; V: TRBV10-3; J: TRBJ1-1; D: TRBD1; DNA: TGTGCCATCAGTGACAGGACAGGGTCGAACACTGAAGCTTTCTTT; CDR3: CAISDRTGSNTEAFF
size: -; V: TRBV20-1; J: TRBJ2-3; D: -; DNA: TGCAGTGCTAGTGTGACTAGCACAGATACGCAGTATTTT; CDR3: CSASVTSTDTQYF
size: -; V: TRBV5-1; J: TRBJ2-1; D: TRBD2; DNA: TGCGCCAGCAGCCCTCCCGAGACTAGCGAGGTCAATGAGCAGTTCTTC; CDR3: CASSPPETSEVNEQFF
size: -; V: TRBV5-1; J: TRBJ1-1; D: -; DNA: TGCGCCAGCATAGAAGGGGGTAGCACTGAAGCTTTCTTT; CDR3: CASIEGGSTEAFF
size: once; V: TRBV6-5; J: TRBJ1-2; D: TRBD1; DNA: TGTGCCAGCAGTTACTCAAGCCAGGGGGTCGGTGGCTACACCTTC; CDR3: CASSYSSQGVGGYTF
size: -; V: TRBV9; J: TRBJ2-7; D: -; DNA: TGTGCCAGCAGCGCCACCCAGTTGGGGAGCGAGCAGTACTTC; CDR3: CASSATQLGSEQYF
size: -; V: TRBV6-6; J: TRBJ1-4; D: TRBD1; DNA: TGTGCCAGCAGGCAGGGGGCTCTGAATGAAAAACTGTTTTTT; CDR3: CASRQGALNEKLFF
size: many; V: TRBV30; J: TRBJ1-2; D: TRBD1; DNA: TGTGCCTGGAGTGTAGGGGGCACGGGCTATGGCTACACCTTC; CDR3: CAWSVGGTGYGYTF
size: -; V: TRBV10-3; J: TRBJ1-1; D: TRBD1; DNA: TGTGCCATCAGTGGAGGGGGACAGGGTCTTAGGAACACTGAAGCTTTCTTT; CDR3: CAISGGGQGLRNTEAFF
size: -; V: TRBV6-2/TRBV6-3; J: TRBJ1-2; D: -; DNA: TGTGCCAGCAGTTACGGAGGTAGCTATGGCTACACCTTC; CDR3: CASSYGGSYGYTF
size: -; V: TRBV19; J: TRBJ2-3; D: TRBD2; DNA: TGTGCCAGTAGCACCGGACTAGCGGTCTTAGGAGAGCGAACAGATACGCAGTATTTT; CDR3: CASSTGLAVLGERTDTQYF
size: -; V: TRBV29-1; J: TRBJ2-7; D: TRBD1; DNA: TGCAGCGCCCGGACAGGGTCCGTCTACGAGCAGTACTTC; CDR3: CSARTGSVYEQYF
size: -; V: TRBV27; J: TRBJ2-7; D: -; DNA: TGTGCCAGCAGTTGGAGTAGCCCCTACGAGCAGTACTTC; CDR3: CASSWSSPYEQYF